Described below is a single T cell receptor beta chain sequence and its context. Its target antigen remains unknown. Per-base qualities were not stored, and no clone one base away is much larger. The record originates from a study of Ad26.COV2.S vaccination and SARS-CoV-2 variants (dated by TCRdb to the early 2020s). Background for the entire study: TCRbeta repertoire sequencing served as the tool for gauging how specific and how broad the SARS-CoV-2-reactive T cell receptors were following Ad26.COV2.S vaccination. The TCR-sequenced set comprised around 30 samples: approximately 20 Ad26.COV2.S vaccine recipients, 5 placebo recipients and 8 SARS-CoV-2 convalescent individuals. Beyond this particular receptor, the publication reports: Higher spike-specific TCR breadth was observed in Ad26.COV2.S recipients than in placebo recipients (P = 0.0014). Non-spike TCR breadth was comparable between vaccine and placebo recipients, consistent with the vaccine containing only spike. After vaccination, spike-specific CD8+ and CD4+ T cell responses were reported to show substantial breadth. The authors noted that the TCR breadth and depth analyses may have underestimated total T cell responses.

The cysteine opens and the phenylalanine closes a CDR3 of 14 amino acids. The only DNA kept is the CDR3, 42 bases in frame from the first base. V loses 0 bases, J loses 4 bases, and the germline ends lie 10 bases apart. Via the germline V gene, CDR1 is SGHRS and CDR2 YFSETQ. This specimen's time point label, interpreted: individuals recovered from natural SARS-CoV-2 infection. The immunoSEQ Assay was used to sequence TCRbeta CDR3 regions. After extraction, genomic DNA underwent amplification by bias-controlled multiplex PCR, followed by high-throughput sequencing. Turning to the authors' computational methods: To quantify the absolute abundance of each unique TCRbeta CDR3 region, sequences were collapsed and filtered. T cell fraction was estimated by normalizing TCRbeta template counts to usable DNA, with usable DNA measured through amplification of reference genes found in all nucleated cells. Repertoire TCRs were annotated as SARS-CoV-2-specific when V gene, CDR3 amino acid sequence and J gene were exactly matched to a known reactive TCR set. The reference SARS-CoV-2 TCR set was derived from MIRA and filtered for enrichment in COVID-19-positive ImmuneCODE repertoires, a step that removed public or cross-reactive TCRs. Drawing on the MIRA antigens, annotated TCRs were analysed further at the level of specific ORF or position within ORF. Depth was the summed frequency of annotated unique rearrangements, while breadth was defined as annotated unique rearrangements over total unique productive rearrangements. Two-sided Wilcoxon rank-sum tests were used to compare TCR breadth between groups. Imported from immuneACCESS, the table was reduced by TCRdb to in-frame sequences with V and J called. These copies leave out some clones; in studies compared against another copy, an unresolved V gene accounts for under half, and the cause of the remainder is not known. V, J and clone size were drawn from that table, and D and trimming were deduced from the DNA. The sample profile shows roughly 100,000 clones; 80% of them were found once. The top ten clonotypes cover approximately 15% of the sample.

The source is a human donor who had recovered from COVID-19. The sequences come from peripheral blood, collected after recovery from COVID-19. This receptor chain uses TRBV5-1 and TRBJ1-2; 5 matching bases give a weak D call of TRBD1. For the CDR3, the sequence is CASSLDGTPYGYTF. The DNA is as follows: TGCGCCAGCAGCTTGGATGGGACCCCCTATGGCTACACCTTC.